The T cell receptor (beta chain) under discussion was sequenced for a study of long-term antiretroviral therapy in people with HIV. The assay, immunoSEQ v3.0, was run at survey level. The table came from immunoSEQ multiplex PCR; TCRdb's copy has only in-frame clones and leaves some out. The sample shows 25,000 to 35,000 clones, roughly 89% of them seen only once. A remark on this clone: Its antigen remains unknown.

The CDR3 totals 14 residues. Germline values: CDR1 SGDLS, CDR2 YYNGEE. V lost 3 bases, J lost 5 bases, and 4 bases stayed unmatched. Study-level findings and limits: Dominance of pre-ART expanded clones persisted, fluctuating and often declining after ART.

The sample was unsorted PBMCs, taken 1.8 years after starting antiretroviral therapy. The sequence came from a woman aged 18-29 years with HIV. The chain joins TRBV9 to TRBJ1-1; TRBD1 matches at 10 bases. The CDR3 loop reads CASSGTGGGTEAFF. Here the CDR3 DNA reads TGTGCCAGCAGCGGGACAGGGGGTGGTACTGAAGCTTTCTTT.